This TCR beta chain appears in the sequencing data of a study of shared clonotypes between healthy human individuals. Broader study findings: An expected dependence of interdonor clonotype sharing on sequencing depth was noted.

CDR1 is MNHEY and CDR2 is SVGAGI in the germline V gene. The V gene end was trimmed by 7 bases and the J gene end by 4 bases; junction bases not matched to a gene: 7. The CDR3 is 13 residues long. CD8 cells classed as naive were CD45RO-negative and positively selected for CCR7, excluding terminally differentiated effector memory CD45RA+ cells. Profiled with immunoSEQ multiplex PCR; TCRdb holds only in-frame clones, not every one. The repertoire holds over 2 million clones, 85% to 95% seen once, with 0.9% to 1.3% in the top ten. With respect to this clone: The antigen remains undetermined.

V and J are TRBV6-5 and TRBJ2-7; 7 nucleotides match TRBD2. The receptor comes from a man between 18 and 29 years old in good health. The sample was naive CD8+ T cells sorted from blood. The CDR3 bases are TGTGCCAGCACCTCCGTAGCGGGTTACGAGCAGTACTTC. This gives the protein CASTSVAGYEQYF.